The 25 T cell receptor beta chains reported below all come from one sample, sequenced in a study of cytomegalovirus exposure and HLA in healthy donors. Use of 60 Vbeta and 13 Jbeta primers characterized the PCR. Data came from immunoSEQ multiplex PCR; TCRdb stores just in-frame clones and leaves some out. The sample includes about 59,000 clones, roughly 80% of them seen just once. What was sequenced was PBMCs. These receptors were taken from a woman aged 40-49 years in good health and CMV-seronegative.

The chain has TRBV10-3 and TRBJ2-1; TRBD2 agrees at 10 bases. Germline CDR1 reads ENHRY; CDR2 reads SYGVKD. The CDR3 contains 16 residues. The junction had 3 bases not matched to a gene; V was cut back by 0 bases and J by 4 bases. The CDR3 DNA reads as TGTGCCATCAGTGAGTCAACTAGCGGGGCTTACAATGAGCAGTTCTTC. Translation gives CAISESTSGAYNEQFF.

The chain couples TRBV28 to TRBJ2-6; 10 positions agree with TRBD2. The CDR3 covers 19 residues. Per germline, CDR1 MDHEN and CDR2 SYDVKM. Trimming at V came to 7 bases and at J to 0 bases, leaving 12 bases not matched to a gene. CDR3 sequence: CASTDYPLAGHSGANVLTF. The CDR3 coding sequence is TGTGCCAGCACCGACTACCCACTAGCGGGGCACTCTGGGGCCAACGTCCTGACTTTC.

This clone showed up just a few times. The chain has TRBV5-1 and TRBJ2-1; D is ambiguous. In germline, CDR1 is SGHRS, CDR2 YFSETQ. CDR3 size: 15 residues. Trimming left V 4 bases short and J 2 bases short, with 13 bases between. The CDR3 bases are TGCGCCAGCAGCATAGTAACACAGCCCTACAATGAGCAGTTCTTC. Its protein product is CASSIVTQPYNEQFF.

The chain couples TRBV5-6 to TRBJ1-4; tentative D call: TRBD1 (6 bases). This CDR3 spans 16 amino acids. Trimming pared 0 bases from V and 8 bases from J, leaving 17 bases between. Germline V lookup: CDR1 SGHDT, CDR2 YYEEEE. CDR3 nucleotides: TGTGCCAGCAGCTTGGTCCTATGGGGGCAGGAGGAAAAACTGTTTTTT. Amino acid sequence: CASSLVLWGQEEKLFF. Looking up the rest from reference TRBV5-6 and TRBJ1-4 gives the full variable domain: DAGVTQSPTHLIKTRGQQVTLRCSPKSGHDTVSWYQQALGQGPQFIFQYYEEEERQRGNFPDRFSGHQFPNYSSELNVNALLLGDSALYLCASSLVLWGQEEKLFFGSGTQLSVL.

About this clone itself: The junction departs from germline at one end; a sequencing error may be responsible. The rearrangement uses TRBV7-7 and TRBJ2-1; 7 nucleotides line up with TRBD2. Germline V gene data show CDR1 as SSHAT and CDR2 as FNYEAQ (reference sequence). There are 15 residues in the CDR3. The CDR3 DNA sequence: TGTGCTAGCAGCCCTAGCGGTGGCTCCTACAATGAGCAGTTCTTC. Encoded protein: CASSPSGGSYNEQFF.

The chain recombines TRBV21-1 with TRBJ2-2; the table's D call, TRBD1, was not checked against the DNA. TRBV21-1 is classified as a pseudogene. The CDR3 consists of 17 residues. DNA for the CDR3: TGTGCCAGCAGTGAACAGCCCTCGGCAGGGAACACCGGGGAGCTGTTTTTT. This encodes CASSEQPSAGNTGELFF.

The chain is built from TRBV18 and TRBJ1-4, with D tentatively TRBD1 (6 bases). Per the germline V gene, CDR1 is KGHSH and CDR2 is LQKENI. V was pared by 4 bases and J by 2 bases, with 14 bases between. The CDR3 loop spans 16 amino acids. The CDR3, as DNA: TGTGCCAGCTCACTGACACAGGGCAGGACTAATGAAAAACTGTTTTTT. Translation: CASSLTQGRTNEKLFF.

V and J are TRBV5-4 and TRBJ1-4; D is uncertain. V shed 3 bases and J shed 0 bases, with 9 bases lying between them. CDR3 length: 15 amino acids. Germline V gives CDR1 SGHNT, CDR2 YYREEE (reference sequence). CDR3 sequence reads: CASSSDYATNEKLFF. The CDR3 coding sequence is TGTGCCAGCAGCTCCGACTATGCAACTAATGAAAAACTGTTTTTT.

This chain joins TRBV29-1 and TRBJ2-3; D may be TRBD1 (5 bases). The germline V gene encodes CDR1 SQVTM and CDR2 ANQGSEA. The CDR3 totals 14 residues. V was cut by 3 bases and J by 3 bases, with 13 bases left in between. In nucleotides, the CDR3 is TGCAGCGTTGATTCGGCAGGGTCTACAGATACGCAGTATTTT. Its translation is CSVDSAGSTDTQYF.

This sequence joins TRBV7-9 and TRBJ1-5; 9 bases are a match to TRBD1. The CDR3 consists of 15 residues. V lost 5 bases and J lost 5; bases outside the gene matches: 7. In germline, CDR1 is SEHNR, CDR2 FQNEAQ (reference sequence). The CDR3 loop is CASSLGQGNDQPQHF. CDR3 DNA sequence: TGTGCCAGCAGCCTCGGACAGGGGAACGATCAGCCCCAGCATTTT.

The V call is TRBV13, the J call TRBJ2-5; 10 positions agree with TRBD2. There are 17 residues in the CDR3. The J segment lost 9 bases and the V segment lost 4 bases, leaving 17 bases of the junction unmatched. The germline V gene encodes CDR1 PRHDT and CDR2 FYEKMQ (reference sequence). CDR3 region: CASSYAGTSASRWAQYF. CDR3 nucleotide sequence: TGTGCCAGCAGCTACGCCGGGACTAGCGCGTCCCGATGGGCCCAGTACTTC.

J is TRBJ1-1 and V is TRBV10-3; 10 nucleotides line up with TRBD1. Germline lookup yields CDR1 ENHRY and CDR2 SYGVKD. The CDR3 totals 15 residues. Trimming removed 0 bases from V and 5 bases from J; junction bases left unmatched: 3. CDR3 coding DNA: TGTGCCATCAGTGAGTCGAGACAGGGGGCGACTGAAGCTTTCTTT. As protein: CAISESRQGATEAFF.

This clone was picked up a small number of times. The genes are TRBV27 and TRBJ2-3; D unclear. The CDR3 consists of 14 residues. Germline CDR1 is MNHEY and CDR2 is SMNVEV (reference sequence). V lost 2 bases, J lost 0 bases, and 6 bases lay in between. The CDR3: CASSLAGSTDTQYF. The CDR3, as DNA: TGTGCCAGCAGTTTAGCCGGGAGCACAGATACGCAGTATTTT.

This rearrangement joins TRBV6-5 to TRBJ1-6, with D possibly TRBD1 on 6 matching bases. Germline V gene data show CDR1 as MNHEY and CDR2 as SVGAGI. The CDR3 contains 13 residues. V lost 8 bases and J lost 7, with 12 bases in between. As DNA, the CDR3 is TGTGCCAGCTCACCAGGGACAAATTCACCCCTCCACTTT. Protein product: CASSPGTNSPLHF.

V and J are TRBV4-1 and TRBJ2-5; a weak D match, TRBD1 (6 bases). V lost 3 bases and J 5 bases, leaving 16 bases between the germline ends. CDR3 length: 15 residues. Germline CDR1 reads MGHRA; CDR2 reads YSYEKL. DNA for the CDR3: TGCGCCAGCAGCCACCGAGCACAGGGATGGGAGACCCAGTACTTC. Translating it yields CASSHRAQGWETQYF.

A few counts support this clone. This CDR3 reads CASRGQGKGTEAFF. CDR3 in DNA: TGTGCCAGCAGAGGACAGGGGAAGGGCACTGAAGCTTTCTTT. The chain couples TRBV2 to TRBJ1-1; 9 bases align to TRBD1. Germline CDR1 SNHLY, CDR2 FYNNEI. The CDR3 loop spans 14 amino acids. The trim removed 6 bases at V and 4 bases at J, leaving 6 bases unmatched.

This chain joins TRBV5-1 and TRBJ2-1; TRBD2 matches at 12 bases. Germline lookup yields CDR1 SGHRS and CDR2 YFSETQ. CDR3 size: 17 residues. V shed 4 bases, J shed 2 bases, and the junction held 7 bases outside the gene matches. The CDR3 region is CASSGRLAGVAYNEQFF. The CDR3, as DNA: TGCGCCAGCAGCGGAAGACTAGCGGGAGTGGCCTACAATGAGCAGTTCTTC.

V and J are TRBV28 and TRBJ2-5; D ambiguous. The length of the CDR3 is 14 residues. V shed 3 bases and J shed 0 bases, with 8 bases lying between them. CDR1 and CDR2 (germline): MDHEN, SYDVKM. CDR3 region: CASSLWANQETQYF. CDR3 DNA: TGTGCCAGCAGTTTGTGGGCTAACCAAGAGACCCAGTACTTC.

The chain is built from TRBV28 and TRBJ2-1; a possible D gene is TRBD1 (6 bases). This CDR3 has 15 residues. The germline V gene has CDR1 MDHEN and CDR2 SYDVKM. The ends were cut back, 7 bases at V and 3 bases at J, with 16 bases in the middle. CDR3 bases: TGTGCCAGCACCTCACGACAGGCAAGCTACAATGAGCAGTTCTTC. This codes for CASTSRQASYNEQFF.

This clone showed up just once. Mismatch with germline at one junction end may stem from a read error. This CDR3 is CSSSLTTYEQYF. The CDR3 DNA reads as TGTTCCAGCAGCTTGACAACCTACGAGCAGTACTTC. V usage is TRBV7-9 and J usage is TRBJ2-7; no reliable D call. Germline values: CDR1 SEHNR, CDR2 FQNEAQ (reference sequence). The CDR3 totals 12 residues.

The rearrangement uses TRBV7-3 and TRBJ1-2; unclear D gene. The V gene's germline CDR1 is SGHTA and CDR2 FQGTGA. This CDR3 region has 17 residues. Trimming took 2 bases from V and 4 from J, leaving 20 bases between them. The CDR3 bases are TGTGCCAGCAGCTTAGGTGGGGAGGTGGGTGAGCTCTATGGCTACACCTTC. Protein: CASSLGGEVGELYGYTF.

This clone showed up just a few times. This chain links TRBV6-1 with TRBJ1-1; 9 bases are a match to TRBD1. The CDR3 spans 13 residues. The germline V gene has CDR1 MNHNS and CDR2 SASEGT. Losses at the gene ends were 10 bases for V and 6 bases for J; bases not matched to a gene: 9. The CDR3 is CAIAGQGVSEAFF. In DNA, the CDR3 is TGTGCCATTGCGGGACAGGGAGTGTCTGAAGCTTTCTTT.

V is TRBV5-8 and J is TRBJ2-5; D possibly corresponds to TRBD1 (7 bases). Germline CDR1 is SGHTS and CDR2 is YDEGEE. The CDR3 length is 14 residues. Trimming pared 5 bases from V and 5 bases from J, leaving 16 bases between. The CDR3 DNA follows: TGTGCCAGCAGGGCGACAGGGAGGACGGAGACCCAGTACTTC. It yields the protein CASRATGRTETQYF.

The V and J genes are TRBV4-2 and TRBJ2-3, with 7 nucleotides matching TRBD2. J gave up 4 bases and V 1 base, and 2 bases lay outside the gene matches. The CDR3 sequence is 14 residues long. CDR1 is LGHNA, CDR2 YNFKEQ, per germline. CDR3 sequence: CASSQGGGPDTQYF. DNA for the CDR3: TGTGCCAGCAGCCAAGGGGGAGGGCCAGATACGCAGTATTTT.

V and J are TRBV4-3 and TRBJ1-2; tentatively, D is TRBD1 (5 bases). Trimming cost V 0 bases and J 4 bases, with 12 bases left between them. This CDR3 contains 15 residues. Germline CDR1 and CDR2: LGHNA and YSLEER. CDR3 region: CASSQDPQGAYGYTF. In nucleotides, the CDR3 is TGCGCCAGCAGCCAAGACCCCCAGGGCGCCTATGGCTACACCTTC.